Listed here are 27 T cell receptor beta chains from one sample, sequenced in a study of vaccination and CD4 T cells after COVID-19. The treatment was: roughly ten-day PBMC culture with coronavirus spike peptide pools or control peptides (ViraFEST assay). No antigens are known for them. An Oncomine TCR Beta short-read assay was used to sequence the DNA from cultured CD4+ T cells. A single record per CDR3 protein comes from TCRdb applying MiXCR to the PCR reads. The top ten hold roughly 9% of the sample, which has roughly 10,000 distinct CDR3 sequences, less than 85% seen once. The sample taken for sequencing was CD4+ T cells from blood, cultured in vitro. Receptors were obtained from a human donor who had recovered from COVID-19.

The chain uses TRBV20-1 and TRBJ1-1; D unresolved. Trimming removed 2 bases from V and 0 bases from J, with 10 bases in between. The CDR3 sequence is 14 residues long. Germline CDR1 DFQATT, CDR2 SNEGSKA (reference sequence). CDR3 in DNA: TGCAGTGCTAGATCCGGTGGGGTGAACACTGAAGCTTTCTTT. This gives the protein CSARSGGVNTEAFF.

This clonotype was seen a few times. The chain couples TRBV11-2 to TRBJ1-5, with TRBD1 as a possible D gene (5 bases). The CDR3 spans 13 residues. The V end was cut by 1 base, the J end by 7 bases, with 8 bases between. CDR1 and CDR2 (germline): SGHAT, FQNNGV. The CDR3: CASSLGGGQPQHF. The CDR3 DNA is TGTGCCAGCAGCTTAGGTGGGGGACAGCCCCAGCATTTT.

The chain uses TRBV6-2 or TRBV6-3 and TRBJ2-5; 8 nucleotides match TRBD1. The V gene end was trimmed by 4 bases and the J gene end by 5 bases; junction bases not matched to a gene: 6. CDR1 is MNHEY and CDR2 is SVGEGT in the germline V gene. CDR3 length: 14 amino acids. The CDR3 spells CASSSRDRRETQYF. The CDR3 coding sequence is TGTGCCAGCAGTTCCCGGGACAGGAGGGAGACCCAGTACTTC.

This clonotype was detected only a few times. The J gene is TRBJ2-5, the V gene TRBV11-1; 7 bases match TRBD1. CDR3 size: 16 residues. Germline CDR1 reads SGHAT; CDR2 reads FQDESV (reference sequence). V was clipped by 3 bases and J by 4 bases; unmatched bases: 11. The CDR3 spells CASSFTGVDDAETQYF. CDR3 DNA sequence: TGTGCCAGCAGCTTCACAGGGGTCGACGACGCAGAGACCCAGTACTTC.

The rearrangement links TRBV24-1 to TRBJ2-3; 7 bases align to TRBD2. This CDR3 is built from 16 residues. J was trimmed by 1 base and V by 3 bases; bases with no gene match: 6. Per the germline V gene, CDR1 is KGHDR and CDR2 is SFDVKD. CDR3 nucleotides: TGTGCCACCAGTGATCGGACTAGTTCTGGCACAGATACGCAGTATTTT. This gives the protein CATSDRTSSGTDTQYF.

The count of this clonotype is one. This chain links TRBV27 with TRBJ2-4; D may correspond to TRBD1 or TRBD2 (5 bases each). This CDR3 comprises 16 residues. V was clipped by 3 bases and J by 0 bases, with 12 bases between them. Germline CDR1 MNHEY, CDR2 SMNVEV (reference sequence). The DNA for the CDR3 is TGTGCCAGCAGTTTCGGGACGCTACTAGCCAAAAACATTCAGTACTTC. It is translated as CASSFGTLLAKNIQYF.

The J gene is TRBJ2-7, the V gene TRBV28; TRBD2 matches at 13 bases. There are 14 residues in the CDR3. The V and J ends lost 3 bases and 6 bases, in that order; junction bases with no gene match: 2. Germline CDR1 MDHEN, CDR2 SYDVKM. The CDR3 sequence: CASSLTSGRFEQYF. The CDR3 bases are TGTGCCAGCAGTTTGACTAGCGGGAGGTTCGAGCAGTACTTC. Together with reference TRBV28 and TRBJ2-7, the CDR3 gives the full variable domain: DVKVTQSSRYLVKRTGEKVFLECVQDMDHENMFWYRQDPGLGLRLIYFSYDVKMKEKGDIPEGYSVSREKKERFSLILESASTNQTSMYLCASSLTSGRFEQYFGPGTRLTVT.

This sequence joins TRBV6-5 and TRBJ2-7, with a tentative D call TRBD1 (6 bases). V lost 0 bases and J lost 3, with 18 bases in between. The CDR3 loop spans 17 amino acids. The germline gives CDR1 MNHEY, CDR2 SVGAGI. The CDR3 bases are TGTGCCAGCAGTTACTCGAAGTGGACAGCGCCAAACTACGAGCAGTACTTC. Encoded protein: CASSYSKWTAPNYEQYF.

In this sample, this clonotype turned up a few times. The V call is TRBV20-1, the J call TRBJ1-1, with 7 nucleotides matching TRBD1. The CDR3 spans 15 residues. Trimming took 0 bases from V and 1 from J; bases not matched to a gene: 5. CDR1 and CDR2 (germline): DFQATT, SNEGSKA (reference sequence). CDR3 sequence: CSARDPNRGNTEAFF. The CDR3, as DNA: TGCAGTGCTAGAGATCCAAACAGGGGGAACACTGAAGCTTTCTTT.

The chain combines TRBV30 with TRBJ1-5; D is ambiguous. The CDR3 sequence is 12 residues long. Trimming left V 0 bases short and J 7 bases short, with 7 bases between. Germline V gene lookup returns CDR1 GTSNPN and CDR2 SVGIG (reference sequence). CDR3: CAWSVSRQPQHF. CDR3 coding DNA: TGTGCCTGGAGTGTATCTAGGCAGCCCCAGCATTTT.

The chain uses TRBV2 and TRBJ2-7; D is ambiguous. CDR1 and CDR2 (germline): SNHLY, FYNNEI. The V and J ends lost 3 bases and 2 bases respectively, with 8 bases between them. The CDR3 is made up of 13 amino acids. CDR3 region: CASSDSRTYEQYF. The CDR3 DNA is TGTGCCAGCAGTGATTCCAGGACCTACGAGCAGTACTTC.

The chain couples TRBV11-2 to TRBJ2-5; 8 nucleotides agree with TRBD1. The CDR3 loop spans 15 amino acids. The germline gives CDR1 SGHAT, CDR2 FQNNGV. The V segment lost 1 base and the J segment 5 bases; nucleotides outside the gene matches: 6. This CDR3 is CASSLVQGAMETQYF. The CDR3, as DNA: TGTGCCAGCAGCTTAGTGCAGGGGGCGATGGAGACCCAGTACTTC.

The gene calls are TRBV15 and TRBJ1-2; maybe TRBD1 (6 bases). In germline, CDR1 is LNHNV, CDR2 YYDKDF (reference sequence). V dropped 1 base and J dropped 7 bases, with 19 bases sitting between them. The CDR3 is made up of 16 amino acids. CDR3 region: CATSRGGALGFAGYTF. The CDR3 DNA reads as TGTGCCACCAGCAGAGGGGGGGCCCTAGGGTTTGCTGGCTACACCTTC.

The gene calls are TRBV7-2 and TRBJ2-5; 15 nucleotides align to TRBD2. V dropped 6 bases and J dropped 4; count of bases not matched to a gene: 9. Germline CDR1 SGHTA, CDR2 FQGNSA. This CDR3 spans 17 amino acids. In DNA form, the CDR3 reads TGTGCCAGCAGATCAATACCGGGACTAGCGGGAGGAGAGACCCAGTACTTC. It specifies CASRSIPGLAGGETQYF. The variable domain in full, with the rest retrieved from reference TRBV7-2 and TRBJ2-5, is GAGVSQSPSNKVTEKGKDVELRCDPISGHTALYWYRQSLGQGLEFLIYFQGNSAPDKSGLPSDRFSAERTGGSVSTLTIQRTQQEDSAVYLCASRSIPGLAGGETQYFGPGTRLLVL.

This clonotype appeared once. The rearrangement uses TRBV6-2 or TRBV6-3 and TRBJ2-7; D gene ambiguous. The germline V gene has CDR1 MNHEY and CDR2 SVGEGT. V was trimmed by 4 bases and J by 2 bases, leaving 6 bases between them. The CDR3 totals 12 residues. The CDR3 is CASSFPPYEQYF. The CDR3 nucleotides read TGTGCCAGCAGTTTTCCACCCTACGAGCAGTACTTC.

This clonotype is judged medium-sized. CDR3 sequence (DNA): TGCAGCGGGAAGGGCGGACCTAACTATGGCTACACCTTC. It translates to CSGKGGPNYGYTF. The chain uses TRBV29-1 and TRBJ1-2, with D unclear. CDR1 and CDR2 from the germline V gene are SQVTM and ANQGSEA. V was clipped by 7 bases and J by 0 bases, with 12 bases between them. The CDR3 has 13 residues.

The chain carries TRBV7-6 and TRBJ1-3, with D perhaps matching TRBD1 (5 bases). Germline CDR1 is SGHVS and CDR2 is FNYEAQ. V lost 3 bases to trimming and J lost 0 bases, with 9 bases between them. CDR3 length: 15 residues. CDR3 DNA sequence: TGTGCCAGCAGCTTGACAGCGAACTCTGGAAACACCATATATTTT. It yields the protein CASSLTANSGNTIYF.

This chain uses TRBV7-6 with TRBJ1-6, with D hard to call. The ends were cut back, 0 bases at V and 10 bases at J, with 7 bases in the middle. The CDR3 is made up of 13 amino acids. In germline, CDR1 is SGHVS, CDR2 FNYEAQ. As DNA, the CDR3 is TGTGCCAGCAGCTTAGCGGACTACTCACCCCTCCACTTT. Protein sequence: CASSLADYSPLHF.

DNA for the CDR3: TGTGCCAGCAGTTACCTCGGGACAGATAATTCACCCCTCCACTTT. This gives the protein CASSYLGTDNSPLHF. J is TRBJ1-6 and V is TRBV6-5; 7 bases agree with TRBD1. CDR1 MNHEY and CDR2 SVGAGI come from the germline V gene. CDR3 length: 15 residues. With V trimmed by 2 bases and J by 5 bases, 3 bases remained unmatched.

The V call is TRBV4-1, the J call TRBJ2-7; 10 nucleotides align to TRBD2. Germline assignment: CDR1 MGHRA and CDR2 YSYEKL. V gave up 0 bases and J gave up 7 bases; unmatched junction bases: 6. CDR3 length: 15 residues. For the CDR3, the DNA is TGCGCCAGCAGCCAAGAAATGGCTAGCGGGAGTGAGCAGTACTTC. Translation: CASSQEMASGSEQYF.

The chain joins TRBV7-2 to TRBJ2-5; D uncertain. The V end lost 5 bases, the J end lost 6 bases, and 13 bases lay between the germline ends. Germline CDR1 and CDR2: SGHTA and FQGNSA. The CDR3 covers 13 residues. The CDR3 here is CASSEREGKTQYF. CDR3 in DNA: TGTGCCAGCAGCGAACGCGAAGGGAAGACCCAGTACTTC.

The chain uses TRBV7-2 and TRBJ2-3, with D perhaps TRBD2 (5 bases). V lost 1 base to trimming and J lost 8 bases, with 13 bases between them. In germline, CDR1 is SGHTA, CDR2 FQGNSA. The CDR3 is made up of 14 amino acids. The CDR3 loop is CASSLGIGESTQYF. In DNA form, the CDR3 reads TGTGCCAGCAGCTTAGGGATTGGGGAGTCTACGCAGTATTTT.

This rearrangement joins TRBV20-1 to TRBJ2-1, with 7 bases fitting TRBD2. CDR3 length equals 15 residues. Per the germline V gene, CDR1 is DFQATT and CDR2 is SNEGSKA (reference sequence). The trim removed 6 bases at V and 0 bases at J, leaving 8 bases unmatched. The CDR3 loop reads CSADRAGSSYNEQFF. As DNA, the CDR3 is TGCAGTGCGGACCGAGCGGGGAGCTCCTACAATGAGCAGTTCTTC.

The gene calls are TRBV20-1 and TRBJ1-6, with a tentative D call TRBD1 (5 bases). The CDR3 length is 16 residues. Trimming cost V 3 bases and J 6 bases, with 18 bases left between them. CDR1 and CDR2 from the germline V gene are DFQATT and SNEGSKA (reference sequence). CDR3 nucleotide sequence: TGCAGTGCTAGGGGACGGATAGAATCGATTAATTCACCCCTCCACTTT. Amino acids: CSARGRIESINSPLHF.

The genes are TRBV11-2 and TRBJ1-2, with D maybe TRBD1 (5 bases). CDR3 length: 13 residues. V was pared by 5 bases and J by 7 bases, with 14 bases between. In germline, CDR1 is SGHAT, CDR2 FQNNGV. The CDR3 spells CASSRGRAGGYTF. CDR3 in DNA: TGTGCCAGCAGCCGTGGCAGGGCGGGTGGCTACACCTTC.

The rearrangement uses TRBV7-9 and TRBJ1-1; a possible D gene is TRBD1 (6 bases). The germline CDR1 and CDR2 sequences are SEHNR and FQNEAQ (reference sequence). Trimming took off 1 base at V and 3 bases at J, with 15 bases between the two ends. This CDR3 comprises 16 residues. The CDR3 sequence is CASSLERGGGDTEAFF. The CDR3 DNA sequence: TGTGCCAGCAGCTTAGAGCGAGGGGGGGGGGACACTGAAGCTTTCTTT. The full variable domain, with the rest looked up from reference TRBV7-9 and TRBJ1-1, is DTGVSQNPRHKITKRGQNVTFRCDPISEHNRLYWYRQTLGQGPEFLTYFQNEAQLEKSRLLSDRFSAERPKGSFSTLEIQRTEQGDSAMYLCASSLERGGGDTEAFFGQGTRLTVV.

The chain recombines TRBV7-9 with TRBJ2-5, with 7 bases identical to TRBD2. Losses at the gene ends were 5 bases for V and 5 bases for J; bases not matched to a gene: 11. There are 15 residues in the CDR3. CDR1 and CDR2 from the germline V gene are SEHNR and FQNEAQ (reference sequence). CDR3: CASSLPGRESETQYF. The DNA of the CDR3 is TGTGCCAGCAGCCTCCCCGGGCGGGAGTCTGAGACCCAGTACTTC. The entire variable domain, with the rest obtained from reference TRBV7-9 and TRBJ2-5, is as follows: DTGVSQNPRHKITKRGQNVTFRCDPISEHNRLYWYRQTLGQGPEFLTYFQNEAQLEKSRLLSDRFSAERPKGSFSTLEIQRTEQGDSAMYLCASSLPGRESETQYFGPGTRLLVL.